These T cell receptor beta chains were read from a single sample in a study of T cells of healthy individuals. TCRdb re-called the 5' RACE reads with MiXCR, one entry per CDR3 protein. The table records tens of thousands of distinct CDR3 sequences, around 15% of them present only once. Receptors originate from a human donor in good health. Each CDR3 is given with its conserved first and last residue. Fields, in order: clone size, D gene, J gene, V gene, CDR3 protein, CDR3 DNA. A D gene is named only where the DNA matches it firmly. Expanded clones are given a class, and other clones once, few, many or no size at all.

clone_size: many; d_call: TRBD1; j_call: TRBJ2-1; v_call: TRBV19; cdr3_aa: CASSRTGPYNEQFF; cdr3_nt: TGTGCCAGTAGTAGGACAGGGCCCTACAATGAGCAGTTCTTC
clone_size: many; d_call: .; j_call: TRBJ1-1; v_call: TRBV24-1; cdr3_aa: CATSGGRNTEAFF; cdr3_nt: TGTGCCACCAGTGGGGGGAGGAACACTGAAGCTTTCTTT
clone_size: many; d_call: .; j_call: TRBJ2-7; v_call: TRBV21-1; cdr3_aa: CASTFNKLAPAYEQYF; cdr3_nt: TGTGCCAGCACCTTCAACAAACTAGCGCCGGCCTACGAGCAGTACTTC
clone_size: .; d_call: .; j_call: TRBJ2-3; v_call: TRBV7-9; cdr3_aa: CASSSLANDPDTQYF; cdr3_nt: TGTGCCAGCAGCTCCCTAGCGAACGACCCAGATACGCAGTATTTT
clone_size: many; d_call: .; j_call: TRBJ1-4; v_call: TRBV12-3/TRBV12-4; cdr3_aa: CASSFGQTEKLFF; cdr3_nt: TGTGCCAGCAGTTTCGGGCAGACCGAAAAACTGTTTTTT
clone_size: many; d_call: TRBD1; j_call: TRBJ2-5; v_call: TRBV10-3; cdr3_aa: CAIRLGQGGQETQYF; cdr3_nt: TGTGCCATCAGATTGGGACAGGGGGGACAAGAGACCCAGTACTTC
clone_size: few; d_call: .; j_call: TRBJ2-7; v_call: TRBV20-1; cdr3_aa: CSASLGGGDYEQYF; cdr3_nt: TGCAGTGCTAGTCTGGGCGGCGGGGACTACGAGCAGTACTTC
clone_size: .; d_call: .; j_call: TRBJ2-7; v_call: TRBV11-2; cdr3_aa: CASSLVGMSTYEQYF; cdr3_nt: TGTGCCAGCAGTCTTGTGGGGATGTCGACCTACGAGCAGTACTTC
clone_size: few; d_call: TRBD1; j_call: TRBJ1-2; v_call: TRBV15; cdr3_aa: CATSLTGTGAIGYTF; cdr3_nt: TGTGCCACCAGCCTAACCGGGACAGGGGCAATTGGCTACACCTTC
clone_size: .; d_call: .; j_call: TRBJ2-2; v_call: TRBV27; cdr3_aa: CASSWTRLAGELFF; cdr3_nt: TGTGCCAGCTCCTGGACCCGTCTGGCCGGGGAGCTGTTTTTT